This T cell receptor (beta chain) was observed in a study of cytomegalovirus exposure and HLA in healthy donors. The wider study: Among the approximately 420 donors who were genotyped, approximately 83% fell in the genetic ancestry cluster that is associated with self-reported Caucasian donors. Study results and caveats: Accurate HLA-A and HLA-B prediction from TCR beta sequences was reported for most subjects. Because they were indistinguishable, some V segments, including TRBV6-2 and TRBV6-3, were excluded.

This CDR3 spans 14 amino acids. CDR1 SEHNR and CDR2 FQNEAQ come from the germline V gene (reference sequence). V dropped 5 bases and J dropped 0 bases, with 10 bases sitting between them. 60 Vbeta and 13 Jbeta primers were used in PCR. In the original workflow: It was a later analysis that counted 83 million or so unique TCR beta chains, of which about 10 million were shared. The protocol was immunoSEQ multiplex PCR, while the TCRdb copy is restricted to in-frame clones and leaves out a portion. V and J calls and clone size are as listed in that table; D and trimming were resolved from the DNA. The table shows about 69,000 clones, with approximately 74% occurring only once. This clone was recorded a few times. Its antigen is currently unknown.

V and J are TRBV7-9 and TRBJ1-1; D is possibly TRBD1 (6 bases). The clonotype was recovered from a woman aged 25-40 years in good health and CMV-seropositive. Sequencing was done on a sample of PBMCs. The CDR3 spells CASSPQGMNTEAFF. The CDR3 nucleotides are TGTGCCAGCAGCCCACAGGGCATGAACACTGAAGCTTTCTTT.